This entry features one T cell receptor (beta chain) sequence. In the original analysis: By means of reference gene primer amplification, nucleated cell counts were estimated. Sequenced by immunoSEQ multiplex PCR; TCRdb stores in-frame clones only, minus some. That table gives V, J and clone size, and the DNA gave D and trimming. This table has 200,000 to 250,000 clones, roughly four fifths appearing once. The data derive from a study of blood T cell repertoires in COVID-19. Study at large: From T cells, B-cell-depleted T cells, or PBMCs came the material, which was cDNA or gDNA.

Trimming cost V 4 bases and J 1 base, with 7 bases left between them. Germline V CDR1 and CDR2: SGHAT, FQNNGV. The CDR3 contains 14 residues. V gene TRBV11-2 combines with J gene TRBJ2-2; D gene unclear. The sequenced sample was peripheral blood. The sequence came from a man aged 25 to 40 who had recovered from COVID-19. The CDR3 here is CASSSGVNTGELFF. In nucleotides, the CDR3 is TGTGCCAGCAGCTCTGGAGTGAACACCGGGGAGCTGTTTTTT. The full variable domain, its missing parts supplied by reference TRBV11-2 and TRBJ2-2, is EAGVAQSPRYKIIEKRQSVAFWCNPISGHATLYWYQQILGQGPKLLIQFQNNGVVDDSQLPKDRFSAERLKGVDSTLKIQPAKLEDSAVYLCASSSGVNTGELFFGEGSRLTVL.